The source of this TCR beta chain is a study of cytomegalovirus exposure and HLA in healthy donors. Generated by immunoSEQ multiplex PCR, the TCRdb table keeps only in-frame clones and is missing some. The data contain 150,000 to 200,000 clones, approximately 90% of them seen just once; the ten biggest clones take up roughly 1.3%. The donors were members of the roughly 130-subject validation cohort (separate from the approximately 670-subject first cohort). Study observations and caveats: Subsequent analysis of the approximately 110 validation repertoires found a tendency for first-cohort TCR clusters to co-occur. Cytomegalovirus association was assigned to 170 or so TCR beta chains.

With regard to this clone: What it binds is unknown.

The specimen sequenced was PBMCs. The clonotype originates from a woman aged 30 to 39 in good health and CMV-seronegative.

CDR3 loop: CASSPGPGGLSMGYTF. CDR3 bases: TGTGCCAGCAGCCCGGGACCGGGAGGTTTATCTATGGGCTACACCTTC. This rearrangement joins TRBV7-9 to TRBJ1-2; D possibly corresponds to TRBD1 (5 bases). Trimming removed 5 bases from V and 8 bases from J, with 24 bases in between. Germline V lookup: CDR1 SEHNR, CDR2 FQNEAQ (reference sequence). The CDR3 runs 16 residues.